This passage covers 31 T cell receptor beta chains from one sample sequenced in a study of cytomegalovirus exposure and HLA in healthy donors. PCR used 60 Vbeta primers and 13 Jbeta primers. The assay was immunoSEQ multiplex PCR, and TCRdb's table has in-frame clones only and misses some. Of under 170,000 clones listed, 75% to 85% are singletons. Input material: PBMCs. The origin of the receptors is a human donor in good health.

The genes are TRBV28 and TRBJ1-1, with D tentatively TRBD1 (6 bases). This CDR3 has 14 residues. Germline CDR1 is MDHEN and CDR2 is SYDVKM. Trimming shortened V by 4 bases and J by 10 bases, and 19 bases separated the two germline ends. The CDR3 region is CASSWAAQGYGAFF. As DNA, the CDR3 is TGTGCCAGCAGTTGGGCAGCGCAGGGGTATGGAGCTTTCTTT. The full variable domain, in which reference TRBV28 and TRBJ1-1 provide the parts outside the CDR3, is DVKVTQSSRYLVKRTGEKVFLECVQDMDHENMFWYRQDPGLGLRLIYFSYDVKMKEKGDIPEGYSVSREKKERFSLILESASTNQTSMYLCASSWAAQGYGAFFGQGTRLTVV.

This chain's CDR3 is CASRPITGDPGNTIYF. CDR3 DNA sequence: TGTGCCAGTAGACCTATTACAGGGGATCCTGGAAACACCATATATTTT. V usage is TRBV19 and J usage is TRBJ1-3; 7 nucleotides agree with TRBD1. CDR1 and CDR2 from the germline V gene are LNHDA and SQIVND (reference sequence). The CDR3 length is 16 residues. The V and J ends lost 6 bases and 2 bases, in that order; junction bases with no gene match: 10.

This clone came up once. The rearrangement links TRBV9 to TRBJ1-6, with 11 nucleotides matching TRBD1. This CDR3 is built from 14 residues. CDR1 and CDR2 (germline): SGDLS, YYNGEE. Trimming at V came to 3 bases and at J to 9 bases, leaving 2 bases not matched to a gene. The CDR3 nucleotides read TGTGCCAGCAGCGCGGGACAGGGGGTTTCACCCCTCCACTTT. Translating gives CASSAGQGVSPLHF.

In its sample, this clone was seen a few times. V and J are TRBV4-3 and TRBJ1-4; 8 positions match TRBD1. This CDR3 spans 16 amino acids. V trimming: 1 base; J trimming: 7 bases; junction bases outside the gene matches: 8. From germline, CDR1 is LGHNA and CDR2 YSLEER. CDR3 region: CASSQGADRGGEKLFF. The CDR3 DNA reads TGCGCCAGCAGCCAAGGAGCCGACAGGGGAGGTGAAAAACTGTTTTTT.

This clone turned up a few times. V and J are TRBV6-6 and TRBJ1-5; D remains ambiguous. Trimming cost V 6 bases and J 7 bases, with 13 bases left between them. There are 13 residues in the CDR3. Per the germline V gene, CDR1 is MNHNY and CDR2 is SVGAGI (reference sequence). CDR3 DNA: TGTGCCAGCAGGGGCCCTCCCGAGCAGCCCCAGCATTTT. Protein sequence: CASRGPPEQPQHF.

The chain links TRBV6-1 to TRBJ1-1, with D perhaps matching TRBD1 (6 bases). The CDR3 has 15 residues. The V gene lost 1 base and the J gene lost 0 bases, with 9 bases spanning the gap. Germline V gene data show CDR1 as MNHNS and CDR2 as SASEGT. The CDR3 protein is CASSEGTGLNTEAFF. CDR3 coding DNA: TGTGCCAGCAGTGAAGGTACAGGGCTGAACACTGAAGCTTTCTTT.

The chain recombines TRBV5-4 with TRBJ2-7; TRBD2 matches at 8 bases. CDR1 SGHNT and CDR2 YYREEE come from the germline V gene (reference sequence). After removal of 7 bases from V and 3 bases from J, the junction contained 12 bases not matched to a gene. CDR3 length: 15 residues. The DNA of the CDR3 is TGTGCCAGCCAGGCCGTGAGCGGGAGTGACTACGAGCAGTACTTC. Translated: CASQAVSGSDYEQYF.

The chain is built from TRBV5-5 and TRBJ2-1; 9 nucleotides align to TRBD1. In germline, CDR1 is SGHKS, CDR2 YYEKEE (reference sequence). The V segment lost 0 bases and the J segment 9 bases; nucleotides outside the gene matches: 10. The CDR3 is 16 residues long. CDR3: CASSLGTFGTGPEQFF. In DNA, the CDR3 is TGTGCCAGCAGCTTGGGTACATTCGGGACAGGGCCTGAGCAGTTCTTC.

The rearrangement joins TRBV5-1 to TRBJ2-3; TRBD2 matches at 14 bases. V was clipped by 7 bases and J by 5 bases; unmatched bases: 0. The CDR3 loop spans 13 amino acids. Germline-derived CDR1 and CDR2 are SGHRS and YFSETQ. The CDR3 sequence is CASGLAGGDTQYF. The DNA of the CDR3 is TGCGCCAGCGGACTAGCGGGAGGAGATACGCAGTATTTT.

This sequence joins TRBV30 and TRBJ2-2; no clear D gene. V was cut by 4 bases and J by 2 bases, with 14 bases left in between. The CDR3 has 15 amino acids. Germline-derived CDR1 and CDR2 are GTSNPN and SVGIG (reference sequence). CDR3 region: CAWIDGGFNTGELFF. CDR3 nucleotide sequence: TGTGCCTGGATTGATGGCGGATTCAACACCGGGGAGCTGTTTTTT.

The chain's CDR3 is CASGLGLVKDTQYF. The DNA of the CDR3 is TGTGCTAGTGGTTTGGGACTAGTTAAGGATACGCAGTATTTT. The chain combines TRBV12-5 with TRBJ2-3; D is possibly TRBD2 (6 bases). The V gene lost 1 base and the J gene lost 6 bases, with 11 bases spanning the gap. This CDR3 has 14 amino acids. CDR1 and CDR2 from the germline V gene are LGHNT and FRNRAP.

Written as DNA, the CDR3 is TGTGCCAGCAGCCCTCTTTTCGGGGGGGCCCATGAGCAGTTCTTC. This codes for CASSPLFGGAHEQFF. The chain combines TRBV9 with TRBJ2-1; 8 nucleotides match TRBD2. This CDR3 contains 15 residues. The V segment lost 4 bases and the J segment 8 bases; nucleotides outside the gene matches: 11. CDR1 SGDLS and CDR2 YYNGEE come from the germline V gene.

This chain links TRBV6-5 with TRBJ1-3, with D hard to call. The CDR3 is made up of 13 amino acids. Germline CDR1 and CDR2: MNHEY and SVGAGI. With 0 bases removed from V and 4 bases from J, the gap between germline ends came to 4 bases. The CDR3 region is CASSYSQGNTIYF. In DNA form, the CDR3 reads TGTGCCAGCAGTTACTCTCAGGGAAACACCATATATTTT.

Only one count was recorded for this clone. The V gene is TRBV11-2, the J gene TRBJ1-1; 7 nucleotides match TRBD1. V lost 2 bases to trimming and J lost 1 base; unmatched junction nucleotides: 7. Germline V gene data show CDR1 as SGHAT and CDR2 as FQNNGV. The CDR3 totals 16 residues. CDR3 nucleotides: TGTGCCAGCAGCTTACCGACACAGGGGACGAACACTGAAGCTTTCTTT. Translated, it gives CASSLPTQGTNTEAFF.

The rearrangement uses TRBV19 and TRBJ2-1; weak D call: TRBD1 (5 bases). Germline CDR1 is LNHDA and CDR2 is SQIVND (reference sequence). Deletions cut 3 bases from V and 5 bases from J, with 17 bases between. The CDR3 runs 16 residues. CDR3 in DNA: TGTGCCAGTAGTATCCCCCACAGGTCGTCTGACAATGAGCAGTTCTTC. Protein sequence: CASSIPHRSSDNEQFF.

The J gene is TRBJ2-4, the V gene TRBV5-1, with 8 bases aligning to TRBD1. This CDR3 has 19 amino acids. Germline V gives CDR1 SGHRS, CDR2 YFSETQ. V shed 0 bases and J 0 bases; nucleotides not matched to a gene: 11. The CDR3, as DNA: TGCGCCAGCAGCTTGGCCCTGGGGACAGGAGACCTAGCCAAAAACATTCAGTACTTC. Protein product: CASSLALGTGDLAKNIQYF. Drawing the rest from reference TRBV5-1 and TRBJ2-4, the complete variable domain is KAGVTQTPRYLIKTRGQQVTLSCSPISGHRSVSWYQQTPGQGLQFLFEYFSETQRNKGNFPGRFSGRQFSNSRSEMNVSTLELGDSALYLCASSLALGTGDLAKNIQYFGAGTRLSVL.

This clone was counted a single time. The V and J genes are TRBV5-6 and TRBJ1-5; 8 bases are shared with TRBD1. J lost 5 bases, V lost 4 bases, and 5 bases had no gene match. CDR1 is SGHDT and CDR2 is YYEEEE in the germline V gene. The CDR3 is 14 residues long. The CDR3 DNA follows: TGTGCCAGCAGCAGACAGGGGATGGATCAGCCCCAGCATTTT. This encodes CASSRQGMDQPQHF.

The chain has TRBV5-6 and TRBJ1-2; 10 bases fit TRBD1. The CDR3 loop spans 13 amino acids. From germline, CDR1 is SGHDT and CDR2 YYEEEE. After removal of 2 bases from V and 8 bases from J, the junction contained 3 bases not matched to a gene. The CDR3 region is CASSFGTGVGYTF. Here the CDR3 DNA reads TGTGCCAGCAGCTTCGGGACAGGGGTAGGCTACACCTTC.

The CDR3 nucleotides are TGTGCCAGCAGCATCGGCGCGGCGGGGGGCCAGCATGAGCAGTTCTTC. Translated: CASSIGAAGGQHEQFF. J is TRBJ2-1 and V is TRBV7-6; 8 nucleotides match TRBD2. V trimming: 5 bases; J trimming: 8 bases; junction bases outside the gene matches: 14. Per the germline V gene, CDR1 is SGHVS and CDR2 is FNYEAQ. This CDR3 comprises 16 residues.

V and J are TRBV6-5 and TRBJ1-1; D unclear. Germline V gene sequence: CDR1 MNHEY, CDR2 SVGAGI. The CDR3 is 14 amino acids. V lost 4 bases to trimming and J lost 3 bases, with 12 bases between them. The CDR3 coding sequence is TGTGCCAGCAGTTCCGGGGTGGTGGACACTGAAGCTTTCTTT. This sequence encodes CASSSGVVDTEAFF.

V gene TRBV28 combines with J gene TRBJ2-7, with TRBD1 identical over 10 bases. The CDR3 extends over 15 amino acids. With 3 bases clipped from V and 1 base from J, the junction kept 3 bases outside the gene matches. CDR1 is MDHEN, CDR2 SYDVKM, per germline. The CDR3 region is CASSLPGQGSYEQYF. CDR3 sequence (DNA): TGTGCCAGCAGTTTGCCGGGACAGGGGTCCTACGAGCAGTACTTC.

This clone was counted a single time. This sequence joins TRBV4-2 and TRBJ1-1; no clear D. CDR3 size: 13 residues. Trimming removed 1 base from V and 1 base from J, with 4 bases in between. Germline V gene lookup returns CDR1 LGHNA and CDR2 YNFKEQ. The CDR3 here is CASSQVRNTEAFF. The CDR3 coding sequence is TGTGCCAGCAGCCAAGTGAGGAACACTGAAGCTTTCTTT.

This clone was found once. CDR3 amino acids: CASSVKAYEQFF. The CDR3 coding sequence is TGCGCCAGCAGCGTTAAAGCGTATGAGCAGTTCTTC. The J gene is TRBJ2-1, the V gene TRBV5-1; D unclear. With 4 bases removed from V and 8 bases from J, the gap between germline ends came to 10 bases. Looked up from germline, CDR1 is SGHRS and CDR2 is YFSETQ. The CDR3 loop spans 12 amino acids.

The V and J genes are TRBV6-1 and TRBJ2-7, with D possibly TRBD1 on 5 matching bases. Germline loops: CDR1 MNHNS, CDR2 SASEGT. The CDR3 consists of 15 residues. V was clipped by 0 bases and J by 3 bases, with 12 bases between them. This chain's CDR3 is CASSEAGVRNYEQYF. CDR3 DNA: TGTGCCAGCAGTGAAGCAGGGGTCAGAAACTACGAGCAGTACTTC.

The rearrangement joins TRBV10-3 to TRBJ1-1, with 9 bases identical to TRBD1. This CDR3 region has 14 residues. CDR1 is ENHRY, CDR2 SYGVKD, per germline. Trimming at V came to 6 bases and at J to 4 bases, leaving 6 bases not matched to a gene. CDR3 in DNA: TGTGCCATCAGAACGGACAGGGGCGGCACTGAAGCTTTCTTT. Protein product: CAIRTDRGGTEAFF.

The chain is built from TRBV19 and TRBJ2-2; D gene ambiguous. V shed 3 bases and J shed 0 bases, with 8 bases lying between them. Germline V gene sequence: CDR1 LNHDA, CDR2 SQIVND (reference sequence). The CDR3 sequence is 15 residues long. CDR3 DNA sequence: TGTGCCAGTAGTATCGCACGGTCGAACACCGGGGAGCTGTTTTTT. It translates to CASSIARSNTGELFF.

The chain recombines TRBV19 with TRBJ2-7, with TRBD1 matching over 8 bases. This CDR3 is 14 amino acids long. Per the germline V gene, CDR1 is LNHDA and CDR2 is SQIVND (reference sequence). V shed 9 bases, J shed 6 bases, and the junction held 13 bases outside the gene matches. The CDR3 here is CASTTRTGNSEQYF. The CDR3 coding sequence is TGTGCCAGCACTACCCGGACAGGGAACAGCGAGCAGTACTTC.

This chain uses TRBV7-9 with TRBJ2-3; D is possibly TRBD2 (6 bases). CDR1 is SEHNR, CDR2 FQNEAQ, per germline (reference sequence). The CDR3 covers 14 residues. Trimming shortened V by 1 base and J by 6 bases, and 11 bases separated the two germline ends. The CDR3 sequence is CASSLVSGEDTQYF. CDR3 nucleotide sequence: TGTGCCAGCAGCTTAGTATCGGGGGAGGATACGCAGTATTTT.

The rearrangement uses TRBV11-1 and TRBJ1-6; unclear D gene. Germline loops: CDR1 SGHAT, CDR2 FQDESV (reference sequence). The CDR3 has 14 amino acids. Between the trimmed V and J ends, which lost 5 bases and 7 bases, there was a span of 12 bases. The CDR3 nucleotides are TGTGCCAGCAGCCCCTGGAGAGTGAATTCACCCCTCCACTTT. Translation: CASSPWRVNSPLHF.

The J gene is TRBJ1-1, the V gene TRBV4-1; perhaps TRBD1 as D (5 bases). The CDR3 runs 15 residues. V was clipped by 2 bases and J by 5 bases, with 15 bases between them. CDR1 MGHRA and CDR2 YSYEKL come from the germline V gene. CDR3 DNA sequence: TGCGCCAGCAGCCAACCGATGGGGGGAGGGACTGAAGCTTTCTTT. It translates to CASSQPMGGGTEAFF.

The genes are TRBV6-1 and TRBJ1-1, with D perhaps matching TRBD1 (6 bases). Per germline, CDR1 MNHNS and CDR2 SASEGT. The ends were cut back, 7 bases at V and 3 bases at J, with 18 bases in the middle. The CDR3 runs 15 residues. The CDR3 loop is CASKDSRTVHTEAFF. CDR3 bases: TGTGCCAGCAAGGACAGCCGGACGGTACACACTGAAGCTTTCTTT.